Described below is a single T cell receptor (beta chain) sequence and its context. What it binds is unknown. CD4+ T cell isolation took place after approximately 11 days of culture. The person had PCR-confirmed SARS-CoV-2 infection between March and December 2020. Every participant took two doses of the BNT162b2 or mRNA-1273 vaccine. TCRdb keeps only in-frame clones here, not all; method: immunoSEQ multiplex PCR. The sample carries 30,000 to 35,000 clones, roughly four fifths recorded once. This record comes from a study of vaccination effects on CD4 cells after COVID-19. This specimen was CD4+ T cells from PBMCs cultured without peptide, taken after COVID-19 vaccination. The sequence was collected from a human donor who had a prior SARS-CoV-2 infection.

The CDR3: CASSEYRTYEQYF. The CDR3 DNA reads as TGTGCCAGCAGTGAATATAGGACCTACGAGCAGTACTTC. The chain employs TRBV6-1 and TRBJ2-7; no clear D gene. Trimming left V 2 bases short and J 2 bases short, with 7 bases between. The CDR3 runs to 13 residues. Germline loops: CDR1 MNHNS, CDR2 SASEGT.